This entry concerns a single T cell receptor beta chain. Which antigen it targets is not known. No per-base quality is available; no much larger clone lies one base away. This sample is part of a study of shared clonotypes between healthy human individuals (dated by TCRdb to the early 2020s). A note on the overall study: A couple of women and a few men aged 18 to 49 years were included in the cohort. For each donor, three plates each were used for CD4 naive and CD4 memory, two plates were used for CD8 naive, and one plate was used for CD8 memory. To estimate repertoire size and how much clonotype sharing occurs between individuals, the study deeply sequenced the blood TCR repertoires of roughly 5 healthy adults. Libraries were prepared and TCR repertoires were sequenced by different laboratories using diverse techniques, in order to increase sequencing depth and limit assay-specific biases. Each donor's leukapheresis produced roughly between about 0.8 and 8.9 billion PBMCs.

Summary of the overall study and its limitations: Compared with non-shared clonotypes, the clonotypes found in all four sorted-subset donors had higher generation probabilities. Across a few donors, roughly 5% of naive CD4, roughly 3.4% of naive CD8, about 2% of memory CD4, and roughly 0.41% of memory CD8 clonotypes were shared. Only blood was sampled, and tissue TCR repertoires likely differ from those in blood. Incomplete sequencing was indicated by rarefaction of sorted-subset datasets, despite the large sequencing depth. Estimated clonotype richness was generally larger for naive than for memory subsets. Because the study included a small number of donors, the genetic and exposure-history diversity represented was limited. Pairwise subsampling led to the expectation that sequencing depth would affect the degree of clonotype sharing among donors.

TCR CDR3 regions were amplified from genomic DNA by multiplex PCR using the deep immunoSEQ assay. Extracted genomic DNA from each cell subset was spread evenly across all wells of several immunoSEQ 96-well plates, with each plate serving as a replicate. For sorted subsets, each replicate PCR was loaded with 200 ng genomic DNA, equivalent to 30,000 or so T cell genomes. Purified libraries were measured with a Qubit 3.0 fluorometer, size-checked on a Bioanalyzer 2100, and measured again with the KAPA Library Quantification kit. A separate single-read 150-cycle Illumina NextSeq 550 flow cell was used to sequence each immunoSEQ 96-well plate. The paper's processing steps were these. Because the immunoSEQ output included only junctional sequences and no quality scores, the filtering could not be the same as the filtering used for full-length reads. To assign V/J genes and CDR3, sequences were annotated using PyIR, a Python wrapper for IgBLAST v1.9, with IMGT germline references. Reads were removed for weak V/J assignments (E-value above 1e-6), missing CDR3, stop codons, out-of-frame junctions, or ambiguous translated residues. V3J clonotypes were defined by identical inferred V gene, J gene, and CDR3 amino acid sequence. To compute the percentage overlap between repertoires, the number of shared unique clonotypes was divided by the size of the smaller repertoire. Three approaches were used to assess repertoire richness: RTK rarefaction, the Chao1 estimator, and Recon v2.1 estimates of unobserved clonotypes. Generation probabilities were computed with OLGA for all TCRbeta clonotypes obtained by the gDNA method from several donors. TCRdb carries this immuneACCESS record with in-frame sequences only. Its versions omit some clonotypes, under half of them owing to an unresolved V gene in the studies checked, with the rest unexplained. V and J calls plus clone size are reproduced from that table; the DNA served to infer D and trimming. The sample data list 2,500,000 or so clones, and more than 85% of these were observed just once. The ten largest account for around 0.4% of the sample.

The donors were healthy, HIV-negative adults who had no recently reported acute infections or vaccinations. Every donor was a Caucasian adult living in Nashville, Tennessee, USA. CD4+ T cells were enriched by magnetic negative selection; naive cells were then positively selected on CD45RA, and the negative fraction formed the memory subset. After blood collection by leukapheresis, PBMCs were isolated using Ficoll-Histopaque density gradient centrifugation and then cryopreserved in the vapor phase of liquid nitrogen. Purity and quantity of every magnetically sorted T cell population were checked by analytical flow cytometry. Each sorted fraction had its genomic DNA isolated and then quantified by UV absorbance on a Nanodrop 2000c. There are 14 amino acids in the CDR3, from cysteine to phenylalanine inclusive. Just CDR3 DNA is preserved here, 42 bases in frame from base 1. CDR1 LGHNA and CDR2 YNFKEQ were looked up in the germline V gene. V is clipped by 2 bases and J by 6 bases, and the sequence between their germline boundaries is 13 bases long.

The chain is assembled from TRBV4-2 and TRBJ1-1, with the D gene uncertain. This TCR came from a man aged 18 to 30 in good health. Some clones in this sample may be carry-over from other donors' samples. The sequenced sample consisted of naive CD4+ T cells from PBMCs. The cell subset or site label here, explained by the study, means: CD45RA+ positively selected. CDR3 reads: CASSQPGGTAEAFF. The DNA sequence follows: TGTGCCAGCAGCCAACCCGGTGGTACAGCTGAAGCTTTCTTT.